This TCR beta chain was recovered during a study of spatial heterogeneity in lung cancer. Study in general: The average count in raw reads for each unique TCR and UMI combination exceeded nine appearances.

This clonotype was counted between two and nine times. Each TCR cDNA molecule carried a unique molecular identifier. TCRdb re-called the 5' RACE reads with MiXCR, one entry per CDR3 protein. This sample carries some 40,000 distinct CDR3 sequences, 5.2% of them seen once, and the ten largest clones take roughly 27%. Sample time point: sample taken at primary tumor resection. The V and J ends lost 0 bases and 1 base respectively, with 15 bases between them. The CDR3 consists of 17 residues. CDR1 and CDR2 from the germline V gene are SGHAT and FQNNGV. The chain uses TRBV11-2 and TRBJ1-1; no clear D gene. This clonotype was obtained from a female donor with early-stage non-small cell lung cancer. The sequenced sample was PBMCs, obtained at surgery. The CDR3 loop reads CASSLDPLTTWNTEAFF. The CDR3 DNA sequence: TGTGCCAGCAGCTTAGATCCTTTGACAACATGGAACACTGAAGCTTTCTTT.